The 15 T cell receptor beta chains reported below all come from one sample, sequenced in a study of early T cells in non-severe SARS-CoV-2 infection. TCRdb re-called the 5' RACE reads through MiXCR, storing one row per CDR3 protein. The table includes some 57,000 distinct CDR3 sequences, roughly 9% detected once. The material sequenced was whole blood, taken at baseline. All receptors come from an adult who was a healthcare worker with PCR-confirmed SARS-CoV-2 infection or an uninfected control (not recorded which).

The V gene is TRBV24-1, the J gene TRBJ2-2, with a tentative D call TRBD1 (5 bases). This CDR3 is built from 13 residues. Germline assignment: CDR1 KGHDR and CDR2 SFDVKD. Trimming shortened V by 8 bases and J by 0 bases, and 6 bases separated the two germline ends. CDR3: CATKQANTGELFF. CDR3 nucleotide sequence: TGTGCCACCAAACAGGCGAACACCGGGGAGCTGTTTTTT.

The chain employs TRBV11-2 and TRBJ2-7; D is undetermined. CDR1 is SGHAT, CDR2 FQNNGV, per germline. Trimming stripped 3 bases from V and 2 bases from J, with 11 bases between. CDR3 length: 14 residues. In DNA form, the CDR3 reads TGTGCCAGCAGCTTGCCGGACGCGACCTACGAGCAGTACTTC. Translated: CASSLPDATYEQYF.

The genes are TRBV29-1 and TRBJ2-7; 11 bases align to TRBD1. The V gene's germline CDR1 is SQVTM and CDR2 ANQGSEA. V lost 4 bases, J lost 6 bases, and 2 bases stayed unmatched. CDR3 length: 12 residues. CDR3 sequence (DNA): TGCAGCGTTGGGGACAGGGGGTCCGAGCAGTACTTC. This gives the protein CSVGDRGSEQYF.

Comments on this clonotype: Its ends do not fully match the called genes, so a read error is possible. The chain has TRBV3-1 and TRBJ1-3, with D perhaps TRBD1 (5 bases). The CDR3 has 15 residues. The germline CDR1 and CDR2 sequences are LGHDT and YNNKEL (reference sequence). DNA for the CDR3: TGTGTCAGCAGCCAAGGGGCACGAGTTGGAAACACCATATATTTT. Protein: CVSSQGARVGNTIYF.

The chain recombines TRBV29-1 with TRBJ1-1, with D unresolved. The V end lost 6 bases, the J end lost 4 bases, and 18 bases lay between the germline ends. CDR1 is SQVTM, CDR2 ANQGSEA, per germline. The CDR3 is 14 amino acids. The CDR3 DNA reads TGCAGCGTAGCACGGGGAGATGAGGGCACTGAAGCTTTCTTT. Translated: CSVARGDEGTEAFF.

The chain recombines TRBV27 with TRBJ2-3; 10 nucleotides line up with TRBD1. Trimming cost V 7 bases and J 5 bases; bases outside gene matches: 12. This CDR3 has 16 residues. Germline CDR1 reads MNHEY; CDR2 reads SMNVEV (reference sequence). This CDR3 reads CASKRGYGTGEDTQYF. CDR3 sequence (DNA): TGTGCCAGCAAAAGGGGGTACGGGACAGGGGAAGATACGCAGTATTTT.

The rearrangement links TRBV12-3 or TRBV12-4 to TRBJ2-7; TRBD1 agrees at 8 bases. The CDR3 runs 15 residues. V shed 5 bases and J 6 bases; nucleotides not matched to a gene: 12. The CDR3 spells CASSLSSQGASEQYF. DNA of the CDR3: TGTGCCAGCAGTCTCTCGTCCCAGGGGGCGTCCGAGCAGTACTTC.

The sample holds many counts of this clonotype. The chain uses TRBV4-2 and TRBJ2-2, with D possibly matching TRBD1 (6 bases). CDR3 length equals 16 residues. The V gene lost 6 bases and the J gene lost 4 bases, with 18 bases spanning the gap. From germline, CDR1 is LGHNA and CDR2 YNFKEQ. This CDR3 is CASRRIGQLLTGELFF. CDR3 coding DNA: TGTGCCAGCAGGCGCATTGGACAGCTTCTCACCGGGGAGCTGTTTTTT.

This clonotype was counted a few times. The J gene is TRBJ2-7, the V gene TRBV5-1; D gene unclear. CDR1 and CDR2 from the germline V gene are SGHRS and YFSETQ. The CDR3 loop spans 12 amino acids. V gave up 5 bases and J gave up 5 bases, with 11 bases separating them. CDR3 protein: CASSKDRHEQYF. The CDR3 bases are TGCGCCAGCAGTAAAGATCGCCACGAGCAGTACTTC.

The chain carries TRBV5-5 and TRBJ2-7, with 10 bases lining up with TRBD2. The CDR3 loop spans 14 amino acids. CDR1 and CDR2 from the germline V gene are SGHKS and YYEKEE (reference sequence). V was pared by 4 bases and J by 4 bases, with 5 bases of the junction left unmatched. The CDR3 DNA follows: TGTGCCAGCAGCCAGGGACTAGCGTTATACGAGCAGTACTTC. It yields the protein CASSQGLALYEQYF.

In its sample, this clonotype was seen a few times. V and J are TRBV20-1 and TRBJ2-7; a weak D match, TRBD2 (5 bases). Trimming took 5 bases from V and 7 from J, leaving 21 bases between them. From germline, CDR1 is DFQATT and CDR2 SNEGSKA (reference sequence). The CDR3 has 14 residues. CDR3 sequence reads: CSAQLGRGRGEQYF. The CDR3 region has the DNA TGCAGTGCTCAACTCGGACGGGGTCGAGGAGAGCAGTACTTC.

The CDR3, as DNA: TGTGCCAGCAGCCAAGTAACAGGACTAGCGGGGGGTGGACCCTACAATGAGCAGTTCTTC. Its protein product is CASSQVTGLAGGGPYNEQFF. The chain recombines TRBV14 with TRBJ2-1; 14 bases align to TRBD2. The CDR3 covers 20 residues. Per germline, CDR1 SGHDN and CDR2 FVKESK. With 1 base clipped from V and 2 bases from J, the junction kept 10 bases outside the gene matches.

CDR3 sequence (DNA): TGTGCCAGCAGTCCCACAGGGGCTTCTGGAAACACCATATATTTT. Its translation is CASSPTGASGNTIYF. The V and J genes are TRBV5-5 and TRBJ1-3; 7 bases are shared with TRBD1. This CDR3 spans 15 amino acids. The V gene end was trimmed by 5 bases and the J gene end by 1 base; junction bases not matched to a gene: 6. Germline V gene sequence: CDR1 SGHKS, CDR2 YYEKEE (reference sequence).

On this clonotype itself: This may stem from a read error, because a much larger clone lies one nucleotide away. The chain joins TRBV27 to TRBJ2-4, with D unclear. CDR1 MNHEY and CDR2 SMNVEV come from the germline V gene (reference sequence). This CDR3 is 14 amino acids long. CDR3 nucleotide sequence: TGTGCCAGCAGTACCGATTTAGCCAAAAACATTCAGAACTTC. This sequence encodes CASSTDLAKNIQNF.

In this sample, this clonotype turned up many times. This sequence joins TRBV7-2 and TRBJ1-3; TRBD1 aligns across 7 bases. The CDR3 extends over 17 amino acids. Germline V lookup: CDR1 SGHTA, CDR2 FQGNSA. V lost 5 bases and J lost 0; bases outside the gene matches: 10. The chain's CDR3 is CASSTKTGRVSGNTIYF. The CDR3, as DNA: TGTGCCAGCAGCACCAAGACAGGGCGAGTCTCTGGAAACACCATATATTTT.